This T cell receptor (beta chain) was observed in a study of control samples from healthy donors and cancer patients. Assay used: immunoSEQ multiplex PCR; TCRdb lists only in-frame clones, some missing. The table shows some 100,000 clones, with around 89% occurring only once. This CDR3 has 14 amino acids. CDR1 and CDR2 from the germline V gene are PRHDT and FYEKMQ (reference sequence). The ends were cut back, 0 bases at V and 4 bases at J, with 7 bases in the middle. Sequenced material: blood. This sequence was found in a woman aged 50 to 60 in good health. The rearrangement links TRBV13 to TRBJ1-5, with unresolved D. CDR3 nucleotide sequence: TGTGCCAGCAGCTTAGGAGGTTATAATCAGCCCCAGCATTTT. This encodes CASSLGGYNQPQHF.